This T cell receptor (beta chain) was recorded in a study of T cell responses to AZD1222 COVID-19 vaccine. Sequencing used immunoSEQ multiplex PCR; TCRdb keeps in-frame clones, though not all of them. The data hold about 98,000 clones, with roughly 84% observed a single time. The material was peripheral blood, obtained on day 0 of AZD1222 vaccination. The receptor comes from an adult in good health.

This CDR3 reads CASRGMHGGSPLHF. The CDR3 nucleotides read TGTGCCAGCAGAGGGATGCACGGGGGTTCACCCCTCCACTTT. V and J are TRBV2 and TRBJ1-6; D may be TRBD1 (5 bases). The CDR3 consists of 14 residues. CDR1 is SNHLY, CDR2 FYNNEI, per germline. V dropped 6 bases and J dropped 9 bases, with 15 bases sitting between them.